Detailed here is one T cell receptor (beta chain). Its binding antigen is unknown. It has no much larger one-base neighbor in the sample; base qualities were not kept. Library method: multiplex PCR. The instrument was an Illumina HiSeq 2500. TCRbeta libraries were constructed through three rounds of nested PCR with primers (Table S4) according to protocols adapted from ARM-PCR. Before sequencing, PCR products of 200-500 bp were excised from the gel and purified with the QIAquick gel extraction kit. In the original analysis: Trimmomatic was used to clean the reads, FLASH was used to merge the reads into complete CDR3 sequences, and MiTCR was used to assign the reads to V(D)J germline segments. Clonal diversity was calculated as the inverse Simpson's index using VDJtools. A read counted as productive if the sequence was in-frame and lacked a premature stop codon. TCRdb redid the processing of the public reads, applying fastp at Q25 and MiXCR, and retained in-frame beta chains. Each entry is one CDR3 protein sequence, shown with its most common DNA and genes. TCRdb's processing, not the authors' own work, is the source of the V and J calls. This sample comprises 120,000 to 150,000 distinct CDR3 sequences, 60% to 70% of them detected only once. The top ten clonotypes cover 15% to 20% of the sample.

The source of the sample is a study of tumor and adjacent non-tumor tissue in lung cancer (dated 2018 in TCRdb). Regarding the complete study: By cancer type, the cohort comprised eleven to twelve adenocarcinoma patients, 2 squamous cell carcinoma patients and 1 small cell lung cancer patient. The roughly 15 enrolled patients, of whom some ten were men and 5 were women, were aged 31 to 76 years and were diagnosed with TNM stage I to III disease. Bulk TCRbeta repertoires were compared between lung tumor tissue and matched distant non-tumor lung tissue obtained from around 14 lung cancer patients. TCRbeta CDR3 sequencing was performed on a few dozen paired specimens, with one tumor sample and one normal lung sample collected per patient. In total, sequencing yielded 125,075,908 productive TCRbeta reads, which works out to an average of around 4.2 million reads per sample.

Paper-wide results and their limitations: TCR diversity (inverse Simpson) was significantly higher in tumor than in normal lung tissue (roughly 430 vs 170, P = 0.0075, Mann-Whitney U test). TCR diversity was significantly higher in younger patients, and higher tumor TCR diversity was associated with shorter overall and disease-free survival. The sequencing platform is not named in the methods, and unique molecular identifiers are not mentioned. In normal lung, the top 100 clones accounted for a significantly larger cumulative share of the repertoire than in tumor tissue. Peripheral blood was not sequenced, so blood TCRbeta repertoires in these lung cancer patients were not examined. Only approximately 16 patients were included in the cohort, and the need for larger samples and more detailed clinical data was noted by the authors.

RNA was extracted from bulk unsorted tissue and checked for quality with a NanoDrop ND-1000 and an Agilent 2100. All donors had newly diagnosed lung cancer, had not received prior chemotherapy, and were admitted for thoracic surgery in China between August and November 2014. Anyone who had undergone radiotherapy or chemotherapy before, or who had another cancer at the same time, was left out of the study. Surgical tissue pieces of roughly 1-2 cm3 were preserved in RNAlater solution and were kept at -80 degrees C until use. The clonotype was recovered from a man in his 60s with small cell lung cancer. The sample consisted of lung tumor tissue.

The sequenced DNA is TGTGCCAGCAGCTTAGATGCCAGAGTGGTCACAGATACGCAGTATTTT. It codes for CASSLDARVVTDTQYF. Recombination connected TRBV11-2 to TRBJ2-3, with no D gene named confidently. The cysteine opens and the phenylalanine closes a CDR3 of 16 amino acids. Kept here is only the CDR3 DNA, which spans 48 bases and is read in frame from base 1. The CDR1 and CDR2 encoded by the germline V gene are SGHAT and FQNNGV. Relative to germline, V is 0 bases shorter and J is 2 bases shorter, with 12 bases between their ends. With all but the CDR3 taken from the reference TRBV11-2 and TRBJ2-3 genes, the full variable domain is: EAGVAQSPRYKIIEKRQSVAFWCNPISGHATLYWYQQILGQGPKLLIQFQNNGVVDDSQLPKDRFSAERLKGVDSTLKIQPAKLEDSAVYLCASSLDARVVTDTQYFGPGTRLTVL.